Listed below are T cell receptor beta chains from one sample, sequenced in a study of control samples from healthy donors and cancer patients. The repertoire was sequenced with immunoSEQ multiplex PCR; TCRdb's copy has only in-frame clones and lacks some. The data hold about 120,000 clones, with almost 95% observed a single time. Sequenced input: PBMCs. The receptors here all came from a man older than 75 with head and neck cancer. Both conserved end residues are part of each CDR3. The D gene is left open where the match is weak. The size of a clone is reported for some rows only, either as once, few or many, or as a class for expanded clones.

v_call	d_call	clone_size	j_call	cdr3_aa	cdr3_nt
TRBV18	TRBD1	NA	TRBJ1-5	CASSPPGQENQPQHF	TGTGCCAGCTCACCACCGGGACAGGAGAATCAGCCCCAGCATTTT
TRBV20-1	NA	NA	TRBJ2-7	CSARGAGRAYEQYF	TGCAGTGCTCGTGGGGCAGGTAGGGCCTACGAGCAGTACTTC
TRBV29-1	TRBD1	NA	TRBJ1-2	CSVQDRGSYGYTF	TGCAGCGTACAGGACAGGGGGTCATATGGCTACACCTTC
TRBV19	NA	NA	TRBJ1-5	CASSVTGGNQPQHF	TGTGCCAGTAGTGTGACTGGGGGGAATCAGCCCCAGCATTTT
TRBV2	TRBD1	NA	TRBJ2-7	CASSQGQGFYEQYF	TGTGCCAGCAGTCAAGGACAGGGTTTCTACGAGCAGTACTTC
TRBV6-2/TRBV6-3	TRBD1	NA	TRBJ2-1	CASSSTGWGEQFF	TGTGCCAGCAGTTCGACAGGGTGGGGTGAGCAGTTCTTC
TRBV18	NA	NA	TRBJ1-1	CASSPGPEANTEAFF	TGTGCCAGCTCACCAGGGCCGGAGGCGAACACTGAAGCTTTCTTT
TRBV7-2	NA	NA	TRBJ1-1	CASSFFGAGYEAFF	TGTGCCAGCAGCTTTTTTGGGGCCGGTTATGAGGCTTTCTTT
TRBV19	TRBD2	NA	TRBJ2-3	CASSIYLLAGSTDTQYF	TGTGCCAGTAGTATCTACCTACTAGCGGGGAGCACAGATACGCAGTATTTT
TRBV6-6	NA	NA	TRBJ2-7	CASSSTDWGGEQYF	TGTGCCAGCAGTTCCACTGACTGGGGAGGAGAGCAGTACTTC
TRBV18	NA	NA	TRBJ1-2	CASSPGTGPNYGYTF	TGTGCCAGCTCACCGGGGACGGGACCTAACTATGGCTACACCTTC
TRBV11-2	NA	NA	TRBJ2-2	CASSLRGVTGELFF	TGTGCCAGCAGCTTGAGGGGGGTCACCGGGGAGCTGTTTTTT
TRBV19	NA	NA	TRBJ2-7	CASSAGASYEQYF	TGTGCCAGTAGTGCCGGGGCGTCCTACGAGCAGTACTTC
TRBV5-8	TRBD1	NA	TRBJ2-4	CASSSGQTLAKNIQYF	TGTGCCAGCAGCTCGGGACAGACACTAGCCAAAAACATTCAGTACTTC
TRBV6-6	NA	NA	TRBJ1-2	CASSPSGGAIGNYGYTF	TGTGCCAGCAGTCCCTCGGGAGGGGCGATCGGTAACTATGGCTACACCTTC
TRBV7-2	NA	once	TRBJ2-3	CASSLRHRTSTDTQYF	TGTGCCAGCAGCTTAAGGCACAGGACTAGCACAGATACGCAGTATTTT
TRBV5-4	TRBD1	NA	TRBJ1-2	CASSSPGQGIYGYTF	TGTGCCAGCAGCTCCCCGGGACAGGGGATCTATGGCTACACCTTC
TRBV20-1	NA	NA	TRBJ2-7	CSAKDNYEQYF	TGCAGTGCTAAAGACAACTACGAGCAGTACTTC
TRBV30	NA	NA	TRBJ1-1	CAWLTANRAEAFF	TGTGCCTGGCTTACTGCGAACAGGGCTGAAGCTTTCTTT
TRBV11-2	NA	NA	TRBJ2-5	CASSLVAPGGRGETQYF	TGTGCCAGCAGCTTAGTAGCCCCCGGGGGGCGCGGGGAGACCCAGTACTTC
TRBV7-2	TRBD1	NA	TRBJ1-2	CASSSPDRGNYGYTF	TGTGCCAGCAGCTCCCCGGACAGGGGGAACTATGGCTACACCTTC
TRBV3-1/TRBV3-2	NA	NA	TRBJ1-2	CASSQRGGRESYGYTF	TGTGCCAGCAGCCAGAGGGGAGGGCGGGAATCCTATGGCTACACCTTC
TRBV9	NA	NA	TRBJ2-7	CASSQTPVFRYEQYF	TGTGCCAGCAGCCAGACTCCGGTCTTTAGGTACGAGCAGTACTTC
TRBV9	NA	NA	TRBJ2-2	CASSVEGQTGELFF	TGTGCCAGCAGCGTAGAGGGGCAAACCGGGGAGCTGTTTTTT
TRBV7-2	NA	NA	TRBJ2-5	CASSFGTLPGGETQYF	TGTGCCAGCAGCTTCGGGACTCTGCCAGGGGGAGAGACCCAGTACTTC
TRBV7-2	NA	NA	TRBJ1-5	CASSVRRNQPQHF	TGTGCCAGCAGCGTCAGGAGGAATCAGCCCCAGCATTTT
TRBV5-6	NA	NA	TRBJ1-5	CASSPNTGLGQPQHF	TGTGCCAGCAGCCCAAACACAGGGTTGGGTCAGCCCCAGCATTTT
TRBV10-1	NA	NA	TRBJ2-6	CASSDGGAGANVLTF	TGCGCCAGCAGTGATGGGGGTGCAGGGGCCAACGTCCTGACTTTC
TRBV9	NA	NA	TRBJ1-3	CASSGSGLRAGGNTIYF	TGTGCCAGCAGCGGATCGGGATTGAGGGCCGGGGGAAACACCATATATTTT
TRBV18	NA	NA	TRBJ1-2	CASSPGGRGYGYTF	TGTGCCAGCTCACCGGGTGGTCGTGGCTATGGCTACACCTTC
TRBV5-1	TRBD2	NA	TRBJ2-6	CASSLVRPSGPSGANVLTF	TGCGCCAGCAGCTTGGTACGGCCTAGCGGGCCCTCTGGGGCCAACGTCCTGACTTTC
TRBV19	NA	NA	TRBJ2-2	CASSQGRVAGELFF	TGTGCCAGTAGTCAAGGCCGTGTCGCCGGGGAGCTGTTTTTT
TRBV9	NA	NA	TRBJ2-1	CASSVEHHAYNEQFF	TGTGCCAGCAGCGTAGAACACCATGCCTACAATGAGCAGTTCTTC
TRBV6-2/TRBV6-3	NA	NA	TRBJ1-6	CASSRDKAISPLHF	TGTGCCAGCAGTAGGGACAAGGCGATTTCACCCCTCCACTTT
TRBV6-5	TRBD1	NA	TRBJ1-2	CASSLTGSDYGYTF	TGTGCCAGCAGTCTGACAGGGAGTGACTATGGCTACACCTTC